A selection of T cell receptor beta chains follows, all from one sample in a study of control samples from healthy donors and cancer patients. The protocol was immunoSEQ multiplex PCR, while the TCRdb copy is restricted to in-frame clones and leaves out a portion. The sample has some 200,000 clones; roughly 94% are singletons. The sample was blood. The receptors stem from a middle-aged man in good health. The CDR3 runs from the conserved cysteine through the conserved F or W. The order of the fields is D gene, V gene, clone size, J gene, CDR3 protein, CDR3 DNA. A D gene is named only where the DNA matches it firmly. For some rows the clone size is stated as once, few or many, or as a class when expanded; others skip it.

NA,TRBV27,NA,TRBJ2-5,CASSSIGQGGRKEETQYF,TGTGCCAGCAGTTCCATCGGACAGGGAGGGAGGAAAGAAGAGACCCAGTACTTC
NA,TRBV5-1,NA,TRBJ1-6,CASSLDPRANSPLHF,TGCGCCAGCAGCTTGGACCCGAGGGCGAATTCACCCCTCCACTTT
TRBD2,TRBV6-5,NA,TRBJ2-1,CARRLLAGYNEQFF,TGTGCCAGAAGGTTACTAGCGGGTTACAATGAGCAGTTCTTC
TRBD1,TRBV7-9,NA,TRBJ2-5,CASSSRDRGLYETQYF,TGTGCCAGCAGCTCACGAGACAGGGGTCTGTATGAGACCCAGTACTTC
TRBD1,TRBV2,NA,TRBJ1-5,CASSEVMGQGLRPNQPQHF,TGTGCCAGCAGTGAAGTTATGGGACAGGGCCTAAGACCCAATCAGCCCCAGCATTTT
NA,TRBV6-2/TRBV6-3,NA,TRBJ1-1,CASSRDLGPLNTEAFF,TGTGCCAGCAGTAGAGACCTGGGACCGTTGAACACTGAAGCTTTCTTT
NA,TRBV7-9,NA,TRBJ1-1,CASSLPIRGEFNTEAFF,TGTGCCAGCAGCTTACCAATTAGAGGGGAGTTTAACACTGAAGCTTTCTTT
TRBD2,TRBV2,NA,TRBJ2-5,CASSDLAGGETQYF,TGTGCCAGCAGTGATCTAGCGGGGGGCGAGACCCAGTACTTC
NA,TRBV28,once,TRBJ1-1,CASSLAGVFTEAFF,TGTGCCAGCAGTTTAGCAGGGGTCTTCACTGAAGCTTTCTTT
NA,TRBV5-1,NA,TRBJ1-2,CASSLFAGGEIGYTF,TGCGCCAGCAGCTTGTTTGCGGGAGGGGAGATTGGCTACACCTTC
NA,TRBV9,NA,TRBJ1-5,CASSPTASDQPQHF,TGTGCCAGCAGCCCCACCGCTAGCGATCAGCCCCAGCATTTT
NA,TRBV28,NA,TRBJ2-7,CASSLVRFYEQYF,TGTGCCAGCAGTTTGGTCAGATTCTACGAGCAGTACTTC
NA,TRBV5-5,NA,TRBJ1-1,CASSSGQGNMNTEAFF,TGTGCCAGCAGCTCTGGCCAGGGGAATATGAACACTGAAGCTTTCTTT
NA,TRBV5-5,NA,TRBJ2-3,CASNGDPFTDTQYF,TGTGCCAGCAATGGGGACCCTTTCACAGATACGCAGTATTTT
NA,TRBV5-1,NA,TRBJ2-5,CASSLLGELETQYF,TGCGCCAGCAGCTTGTTGGGTGAACTGGAGACCCAGTACTTC
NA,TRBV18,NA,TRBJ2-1,CASSRDPKTYNEQFF,TGTGCCAGCTCACGGGACCCTAAAACCTACAATGAGCAGTTCTTC
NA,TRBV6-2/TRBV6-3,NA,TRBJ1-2,CASSYDSSFINYGYTF,TGTGCCAGCAGTTACGACAGTTCATTTATTAACTATGGCTACACCTTC
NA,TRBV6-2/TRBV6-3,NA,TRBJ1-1,CASSPGGVPSEAFF,TGTGCCAGCAGTCCCGGAGGCGTTCCGTCCGAAGCTTTCTTT
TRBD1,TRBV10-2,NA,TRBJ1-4,CASSGPPGGREKLFF,TGCGCCAGCAGTGGGCCGCCAGGGGGCCGGGAAAAACTGTTTTTT
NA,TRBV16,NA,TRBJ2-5,CASSQSRVMETQYF,TGTGCCAGCAGCCAATCGAGGGTAATGGAGACCCAGTACTTC
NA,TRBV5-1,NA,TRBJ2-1,CASSLGPEQFF,TGCGCCAGCAGCTTGGGCCCTGAGCAGTTCTTC
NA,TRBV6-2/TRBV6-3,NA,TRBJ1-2,CASSYEDRVYGYTF,TGTGCCAGCAGTTACGAGGACAGAGTATATGGCTACACCTTC
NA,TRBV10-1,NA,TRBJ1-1,CASPGSDAEAFF,TGCGCCAGCCCTGGGAGTGACGCTGAAGCTTTCTTT
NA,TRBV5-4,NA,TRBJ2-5,CASSFQGGETQYF,TGTGCCAGCAGCTTCCAGGGGGGAGAGACCCAGTACTTC
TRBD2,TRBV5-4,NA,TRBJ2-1,CASSPSGGAQNEQFF,TGTGCCAGCAGCCCTAGCGGGGGGGCTCAGAATGAGCAGTTCTTC
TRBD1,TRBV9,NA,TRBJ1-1,CASSGPGTDIGEAFF,TGTGCCAGCAGCGGTCCCGGGACAGACATCGGGGAAGCTTTCTTT
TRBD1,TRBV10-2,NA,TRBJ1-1,CASSDRTGGRTEAFF,TGCGCCAGCAGTGATCGGACAGGGGGTCGTACTGAAGCTTTCTTT
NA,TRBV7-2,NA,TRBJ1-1,CASSSRRGDTEAFF,TGTGCCAGCAGCTCCAGGAGAGGGGACACTGAAGCTTTCTTT
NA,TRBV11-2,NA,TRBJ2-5,CASSPSAGPPGETQYF,TGTGCCAGCAGCCCCTCGGCAGGCCCACCGGGGGAGACCCAGTACTTC
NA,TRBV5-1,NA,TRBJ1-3,CASSLSAGSGNTIYF,TGCGCCAGCAGCTTGTCCGCGGGCTCTGGAAACACCATATATTTT
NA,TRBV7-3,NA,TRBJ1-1,CASSLGTRTEAFF,TGTGCCAGCAGCTTGGGGACGAGGACTGAAGCTTTCTTT
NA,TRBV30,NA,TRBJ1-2,CAWILSGGYGYTF,TGTGCCTGGATACTTAGTGGAGGGTATGGCTACACCTTC
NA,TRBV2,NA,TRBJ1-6,CATADQRYNSPLHF,TGTGCCACAGCGGACCAGAGGTATAATTCACCCCTCCACTTT
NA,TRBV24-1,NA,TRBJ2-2,CATSEGGIGNTGELFF,TGTGCCACCAGTGAGGGCGGGATCGGTAACACCGGGGAGCTGTTTTTT
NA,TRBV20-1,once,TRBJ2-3,CSASFLGADTQYF,TGCAGTGCTAGTTTTCTGGGGGCAGATACGCAGTATTTT
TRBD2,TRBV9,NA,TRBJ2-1,CASSGLAVPYNEQFF,TGTGCCAGCAGCGGGCTAGCGGTGCCCTACAATGAGCAGTTCTTC
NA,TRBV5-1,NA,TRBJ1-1,CASGFGPNTEAFF,TGCGCCAGCGGATTCGGGCCGAACACTGAAGCTTTCTTT
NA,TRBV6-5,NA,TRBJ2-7,CASSYRTLRGDEQYF,TGTGCCAGCAGTTACCGGACTCTTCGAGGGGACGAGCAGTACTTC
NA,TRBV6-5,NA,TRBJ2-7,CASRPRERRNYEQYF,TGTGCCAGCAGGCCCAGGGAGCGCCGGAACTACGAGCAGTACTTC
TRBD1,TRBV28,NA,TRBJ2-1,CASSFTGTGFYNEQFF,TGTGCCAGCAGTTTTACCGGGACAGGGTTTTACAATGAGCAGTTCTTC
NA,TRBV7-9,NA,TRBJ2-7,CASSSRDLSYEQYF,TGTGCCAGCAGCTCCCGGGACTTATCCTACGAGCAGTACTTC
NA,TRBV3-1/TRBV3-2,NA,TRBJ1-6,CASSLGRGGNSPLHF,TGTGCCAGCAGTCTTGGTAGAGGCGGTAATTCACCCCTCCACTTT
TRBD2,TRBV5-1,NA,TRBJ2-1,CASSSMTSGSQTYNEQFF,TGCGCCAGCAGCTCCATGACTAGCGGGTCTCAAACCTACAATGAGCAGTTCTTC
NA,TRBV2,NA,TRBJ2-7,CATGQTFYEQYF,TGTGCCACCGGACAGACATTCTACGAGCAGTACTTC
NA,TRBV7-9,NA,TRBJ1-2,CASSPPGEIGGYTF,TGTGCCAGCAGCCCCCCCGGAGAAATTGGAGGCTACACCTTC
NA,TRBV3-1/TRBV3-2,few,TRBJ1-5,CASSQEGNQPQHF,TGTGCCAGCAGCCAAGAGGGCAATCAGCCCCAGCATTTT
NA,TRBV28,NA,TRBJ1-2,CASRENGQGNGVF,TGTGCCAGCAGGGAGAACGGGCAGGGGAATGGGGTCTTC
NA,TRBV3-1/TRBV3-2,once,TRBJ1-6,CASSAFNNNSPLHF,TGTGCCAGTTCAGCCTTCAACAATAATTCACCCCTCCACTTT
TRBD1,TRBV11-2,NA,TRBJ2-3,CASSPWTGLTDTQYF,TGTGCCAGCAGCCCGTGGACAGGCCTCACAGATACGCAGTATTTT
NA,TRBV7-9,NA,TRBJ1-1,CASSSISGHTEAFF,TGTGCCAGCAGCTCGATATCCGGGCACACTGAAGCTTTCTTT
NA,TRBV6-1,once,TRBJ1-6,CASSESVLFFSPLHF,TGTGCCAGCAGTGAAAGCGTCCTATTCTTTTCACCCCTCCACTTT
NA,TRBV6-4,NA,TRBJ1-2,CASSDSGGNYGYTF,TGTGCCAGCAGTGACTCAGGGGGGAACTATGGCTACACCTTC
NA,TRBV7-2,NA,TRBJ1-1,CASSLYGKTTEAFF,TGTGCCAGCAGCTTATATGGGAAGACAACTGAAGCTTTCTTT
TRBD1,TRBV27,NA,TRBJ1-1,CASSVTGGRVEAFF,TGTGCCAGCAGCGTGACAGGGGGACGTGTTGAAGCTTTCTTT
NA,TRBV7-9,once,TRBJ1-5,CASSPDRRDNQPQHF,TGTGCCAGCAGCCCCGACAGGCGTGACAATCAGCCCCAGCATTTT
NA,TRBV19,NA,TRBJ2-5,CASSMEGTRETQYF,TGTGCCAGTAGTATGGAAGGGACACGAGAGACCCAGTACTTC